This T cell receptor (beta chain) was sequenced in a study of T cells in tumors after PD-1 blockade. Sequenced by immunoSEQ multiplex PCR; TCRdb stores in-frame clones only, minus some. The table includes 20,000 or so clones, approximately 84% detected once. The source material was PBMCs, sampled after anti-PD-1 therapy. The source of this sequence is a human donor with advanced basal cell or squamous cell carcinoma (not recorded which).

CDR3 sequence reads: CSVGKGGTDTQYF. The CDR3, as DNA: TGCAGCGTTGGCAAGGGTGGGACAGATACGCAGTATTTT. The V and J genes are TRBV29-1 and TRBJ2-3; D gene ambiguous. Germline CDR1 SQVTM, CDR2 ANQGSEA. V lost 4 bases to trimming and J lost 3 bases, with 11 bases between them. CDR3 length equals 13 residues.